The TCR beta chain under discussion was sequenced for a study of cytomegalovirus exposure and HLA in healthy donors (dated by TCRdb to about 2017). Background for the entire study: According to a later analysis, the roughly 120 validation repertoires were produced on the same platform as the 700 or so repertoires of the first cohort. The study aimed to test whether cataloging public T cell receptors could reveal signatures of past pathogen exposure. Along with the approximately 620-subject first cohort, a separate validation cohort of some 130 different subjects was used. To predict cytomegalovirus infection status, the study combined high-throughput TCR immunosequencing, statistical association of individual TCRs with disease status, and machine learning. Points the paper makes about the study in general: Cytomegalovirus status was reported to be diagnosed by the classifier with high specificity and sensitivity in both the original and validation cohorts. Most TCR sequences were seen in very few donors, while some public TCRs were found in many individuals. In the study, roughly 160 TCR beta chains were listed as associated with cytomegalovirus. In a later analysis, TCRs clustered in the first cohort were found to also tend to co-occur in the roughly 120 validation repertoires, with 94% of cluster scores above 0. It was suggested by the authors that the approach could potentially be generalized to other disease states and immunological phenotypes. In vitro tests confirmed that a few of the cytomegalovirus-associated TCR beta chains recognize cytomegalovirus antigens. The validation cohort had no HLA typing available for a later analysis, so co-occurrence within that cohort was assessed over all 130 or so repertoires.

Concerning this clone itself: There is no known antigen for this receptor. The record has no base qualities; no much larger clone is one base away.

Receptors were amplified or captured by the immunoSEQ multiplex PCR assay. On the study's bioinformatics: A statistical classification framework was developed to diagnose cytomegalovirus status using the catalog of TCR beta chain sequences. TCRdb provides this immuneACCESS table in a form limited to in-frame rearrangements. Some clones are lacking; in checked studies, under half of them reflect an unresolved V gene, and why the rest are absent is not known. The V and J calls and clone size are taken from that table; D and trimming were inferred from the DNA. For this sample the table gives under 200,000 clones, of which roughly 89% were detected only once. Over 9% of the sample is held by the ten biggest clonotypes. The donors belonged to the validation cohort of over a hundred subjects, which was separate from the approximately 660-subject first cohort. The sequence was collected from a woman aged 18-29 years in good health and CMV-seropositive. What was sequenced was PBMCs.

The bases are TGTGCCAGCAGCCAAACTAGCGGGCCTTACAATGAGCAGTTCTTC. This sequence encodes CASSQTSGPYNEQFF. In this chain, TRBV7-8 is recombined with TRBJ2-1, with 9 bases aligning to TRBD2. CDR1 and CDR2 were assigned from the germline V gene as SGHVS and FQNEAQ. The CDR3, cysteine through phenylalanine, is 15 amino acids long. Of the read, only the CDR3 DNA is kept; its 45 bases are in frame from base 1. Ends trimmed: V by 5 bases, J by 4 bases; bases unmatched to a gene: 6.